This TCR beta chain emerged from a study of human T cells and chemical hapten exposure. Time point: pre-sensitization, week 0. As for treatment: therapeutic diphenylcyclopropenone sensitization with weekly scalp DPC. CDR3 length: 15 residues. Trimming removed 4 bases from V and 3 bases from J, with 10 bases in between. Each CDR3 protein is one row after TCRdb ran MiXCR on the RACE reads. This table has more than 300,000 distinct CDR3 sequences, roughly 4.6% appearing once. The clonotype was recovered from a woman in her fifties or sixties with alopecia areata. Some clones in this sample may be carry-over from other donors' samples. The sequenced sample was whole blood, obtained in connection with sensitization to the hapten diphenylcyclopropenone (DPC). J is TRBJ1-6 and V is TRBV12-3 or TRBV12-4, with D maybe TRBD1 (6 bases). CDR3 in DNA: TGTGCCAGCAGTTCAGCAGGGGTCTATAATTCACCCCTCCACTTT. It specifies CASSSAGVYNSPLHF.